This is a list of T cell receptor beta chains from one sample in a study of blood T cells in healthy people across ages. Each CDR3 protein is one row after TCRdb ran MiXCR on the 5' RACE reads. The table has around 1,700,000 distinct CDR3 sequences, 28% seen once. Sequencing input: blood. The receptors here all came from a woman aged 25 to 39 in good health. The CDR3 runs from the conserved cysteine through the conserved F or W. D genes are given only for firm matches. A row's size may be missing; if present it is once, few, many or a size class.

J,length,V,size,D,DNA,CDR3
TRBJ2-3,14,TRBV5-1,many,TRBD2,TGCGCCAGCAGCTACGGACTAGCGCCAGATACGCAGTATTTT,CASSYGLAPDTQYF
TRBJ1-5,14,TRBV12-3/TRBV12-4,few,NA,TGTGCCAGCAGTTTTGGGACCCCAGGGCAGCCCCAGCATTTT,CASSFGTPGQPQHF
TRBJ2-5,13,TRBV2,many,NA,TGTGCCAGCAGCGACAGGAGGAAAGAGACCCAGTACTTC,CASSDRRKETQYF
TRBJ1-1,13,TRBV15,NA,NA,TGTGCCACCAGCAAAGTCCCGGGTGGGACGACTTTCTTT,CATSKVPGGTTFF
TRBJ2-7,14,TRBV15,many,NA,TGTGCCACCAGCAGAGATCCACAGGGAGGGGAGCAGTACTTC,CATSRDPQGGEQYF
TRBJ1-5,16,TRBV10-3,NA,NA,TGCGCCATCAGTGAGTCGGGGTTCGGCGGGAATCAGCCCCAGCATTTT,CAISESGFGGNQPQHF
TRBJ2-1,13,TRBV20-1,NA,NA,TGCAGTGCTATAGGGCTAAGAATTAGCGAGCAGTTCTTC,CSAIGLRISEQFF
TRBJ2-3,13,TRBV20-1,NA,NA,TGCAGTGCTAGGAACAGCAGCACAGATACGCAGTATTTT,CSARNSSTDTQYF
TRBJ1-1,14,TRBV12-3/TRBV12-4,NA,NA,TGTGCCAGCTGTCGAGGGGGGCAGCGTCTTGAAGCTTTCTTT,CASCRGGQRLEAFF
TRBJ2-7,13,TRBV6-5,many,TRBD2,TGTGCCAGCAGTCGACTAGCCGGGGGGGAGCAGTACTTC,CASSRLAGGEQYF
TRBJ2-2,18,TRBV4-1,NA,NA,TGCGCCAGCAGCCAAGTCCCCCCCACGGGCAGTAGCACCGGGGAGCTGTTTTTT,CASSQVPPTGSSTGELFF
TRBJ2-1,20,TRBV6-2/TRBV6-3,NA,TRBD2,TGTGCCAGCAACCCTGCAGCCGGGACTAGCGGGAGTTCCACCTACAATGAGCAGTTCTTC,CASNPAAGTSGSSTYNEQFF
TRBJ1-3,14,TRBV2,NA,TRBD1,TGTGCCAGCAGCCGACAGGGTTCGGGAAACACCAGATATTTT,CASSRQGSGNTRYF
TRBJ2-1,15,TRBV20-1,NA,NA,TGCAGTGCTGAAGAAGGGGGGGTCTGGTACAATGAGCAGTTCTTC,CSAEEGGVWYNEQFF
TRBJ2-7,14,TRBV27,many,NA,TGTGCCAGCAGTTTGGGACCCGTCTCCTACGAGCAGTACTTC,CASSLGPVSYEQYF
TRBJ2-1,15,TRBV18,many,TRBD1,TGTGCCAGCTCTCCCGGGACAGGGGAAGACAATGAGCAGTTCTTC,CASSPGTGEDNEQFF
TRBJ2-5,16,TRBV7-2,NA,NA,TGTGCCAGCAGCCTAGCCGGGATGGGTTTTGTAGGGACCCAGTACTTC,CASSLAGMGFVGTQYF
TRBJ2-7,15,TRBV7-6,NA,NA,TGTGCCAGCAGCAACCGGGAAGGATTCACCTACGAGCAGTACTTC,CASSNREGFTYEQYF